Shown below are 7 T cell receptor beta chains from a single sample sequenced in a study of cytomegalovirus exposure and HLA in healthy donors. 60 Vbeta and 13 Jbeta primers were used in PCR. Only in-frame clones appear in the TCRdb table, and some are missing; sequencing was by immunoSEQ multiplex PCR. The profile shows around 120,000 clones, about four fifths of them singletons. Sequenced sample: PBMCs. These receptors were taken from a woman between 35 and 50 years old in good health and CMV-seronegative.

This rearrangement joins TRBV28 to TRBJ2-1, with TRBD1 matching 9 bases. Germline V CDR1 and CDR2: MDHEN, SYDVKM. The CDR3 extends over 15 amino acids. After removal of 7 bases from V and 7 bases from J, the junction contained 11 bases not matched to a gene. CDR3 in amino acids: CASIQTGGFLNEQFF. The CDR3 nucleotides read TGTGCCAGCATTCAGACAGGGGGATTCTTAAATGAGCAGTTCTTC.

J is TRBJ2-1 and V is TRBV5-1; 8 positions match TRBD2. The CDR3 is 15 amino acids. Germline values: CDR1 SGHRS, CDR2 YFSETQ. J lost 2 bases, V lost 0 bases, and 1 base had no gene match. Written as DNA, the CDR3 is TGCGCCAGCAGCTTGGTAGCGGGACCCTACAATGAGCAGTTCTTC. Encoded protein: CASSLVAGPYNEQFF.

V usage is TRBV5-4 and J usage is TRBJ2-7; 10 nucleotides agree with TRBD1. V trimming: 5 bases; J trimming: 2 bases; junction bases outside the gene matches: 10. CDR1 and CDR2 (germline): SGHNT, YYREEE (reference sequence). The CDR3 extends over 16 amino acids. This chain's CDR3 is CASSSFAGTGAYEQYF. CDR3 sequence (DNA): TGTGCCAGCAGTTCCTTCGCCGGGACAGGGGCCTACGAGCAGTACTTC.

The J gene is TRBJ1-2, the V gene TRBV29-1; D not certain. The CDR3 runs 12 residues. V was cut by 0 bases and J by 8 bases, with 10 bases left in between. Germline V gene data show CDR1 as SQVTM and CDR2 as ANQGSEA. This CDR3 reads CSVEDLGFGYTF. For the CDR3, the DNA is TGCAGCGTTGAAGATCTCGGTTTCGGCTACACCTTC.

The rearrangement links TRBV11-1 to TRBJ1-3; weak D call: TRBD1 (6 bases). V lost 5 bases to trimming and J lost 4 bases, with 21 bases between them. The germline V gene encodes CDR1 SGHAT and CDR2 FQDESV (reference sequence). This CDR3 is built from 17 residues. In DNA, the CDR3 is TGTGCCAGCAGCCGCGAAGGGCCCGGGACACGAGGAAACACCATATATTTT. Residues: CASSREGPGTRGNTIYF. Using reference TRBV11-1 and TRBJ1-3 for the parts outside the CDR3, the full variable domain is EAEVAQSPRYKITEKSQAVAFWCDPISGHATLYWYRQILGQGPELLVQFQDESVVDDSQLPKDRFSAERLKGVDSTLKIQPAELGDSAMYLCASSREGPGTRGNTIYFGEGSWLTVV.

The chain combines TRBV7-2 with TRBJ2-5; weak D call: TRBD1 (5 bases). V shed 1 base and J shed 2 bases, with 11 bases lying between them. Germline CDR1 reads SGHTA; CDR2 reads FQGNSA. This CDR3 is built from 15 residues. The CDR3 reads CASSLVGAAQETQYF. CDR3 DNA: TGTGCCAGCAGCTTAGTTGGGGCCGCACAAGAGACCCAGTACTTC.

V and J are TRBV5-6 and TRBJ2-5; 7 bases align to TRBD1. The V segment lost 3 bases and the J segment 5 bases; nucleotides outside the gene matches: 4. The CDR3 extends over 13 amino acids. Germline CDR1 SGHDT, CDR2 YYEEEE. CDR3 in DNA: TGTGCCAGCAGCTCCGACAGGGTTGAGACCCAGTACTTC. Its translation: CASSSDRVETQYF.